One and the same sample provided the 29 T cell receptor beta chains below, sequenced in a study of shared clonotypes between healthy human individuals. Using immunoSEQ multiplex PCR, the repertoire was profiled, and TCRdb retains in-frame clones only, with some absent. Found here are some 1,600,000 clones, approximately 98% of them singletons; the top ten hold 0.4% to 0.55%. Material: naive CD4+ T cells sorted from blood. Indicated subset: CD45RA+ positively selected. The receptors here all came from a man under 40 in good health.

The chain is built from TRBV18 and TRBJ1-1; no firm D call. The CDR3 is 16 amino acids. Germline V gene data show CDR1 as KGHSH and CDR2 as LQKENI. Trimming cost V 1 base and J 0 bases, with 12 bases left between them. CDR3 bases: TGTGCCAGCTCACCACTGCAGCCTCGGGTGAACACTGAAGCTTTCTTT. It specifies CASSPLQPRVNTEAFF.

This rearrangement joins TRBV5-1 to TRBJ2-1; 10 nucleotides agree with TRBD2. The V segment lost 7 bases and the J segment 3 bases; nucleotides outside the gene matches: 4. The CDR3 has 14 residues. Germline V CDR1 and CDR2: SGHRS, YFSETQ. The CDR3 coding sequence is TGCGCCAGCCGGCTAGCGGGAGACTACAATGAGCAGTTCTTC. Translation gives CASRLAGDYNEQFF.

The CDR3 is CASRRGVLSISNYEQYF. CDR3 in DNA: TGTGCCAGCAGAAGGGGGGTGCTCTCAATCTCGAACTACGAGCAGTACTTC. The chain couples TRBV7-2 to TRBJ2-7; D may be TRBD1 or TRBD2 (6 bases each). The CDR3 length is 17 residues. Trimming removed 6 bases from V and 3 bases from J, with 24 bases in between. Germline V gene sequence: CDR1 SGHTA, CDR2 FQGNSA.

The chain recombines TRBV6-1 with TRBJ1-2; weak D call: TRBD1 (5 bases). Trimming took 7 bases from V and 3 from J, leaving 9 bases between them. Germline V gene sequence: CDR1 MNHNS, CDR2 SASEGT. The CDR3 has 12 residues. The CDR3 DNA sequence: TGTGCCAGCACCAGGGCAGACTATGGCTACACCTTC. It translates to CASTRADYGYTF.

The genes are TRBV5-1 and TRBJ2-7; 10 bases line up with TRBD2. The ends lost 4 bases at V and 4 bases at J; junction bases unmatched: 8. Germline-derived CDR1 and CDR2 are SGHRS and YFSETQ. The CDR3 extends over 15 amino acids. The DNA for the CDR3 is TGCGCCAGCAGCGAACCGGGACTAGCGCAGTACGAGCAGTACTTC. Translated: CASSEPGLAQYEQYF.

This clone was counted once. The J gene is TRBJ1-5, the V gene TRBV7-7, with D perhaps TRBD1 (6 bases). This CDR3 spans 13 amino acids. Per germline, CDR1 SSHAT and CDR2 FNYEAQ (reference sequence). The V gene lost 5 bases and the J gene lost 5 bases, with 10 bases spanning the gap. The CDR3 sequence is CASSPDRHQPQHF. DNA of the CDR3: TGTGCCAGCAGCCCCGACAGGCATCAGCCCCAGCATTTT.

This chain joins TRBV7-9 and TRBJ2-5; 8 nucleotides match TRBD1. This CDR3 region has 16 residues. The V gene end was trimmed by 5 bases and the J gene end by 5 bases; junction bases not matched to a gene: 13. Germline V gives CDR1 SEHNR, CDR2 FQNEAQ (reference sequence). The CDR3 DNA follows: TGTGCCAGCAGCCACAATCCGGACAGGGAATGGGAGACCCAGTACTTC. Amino acid sequence: CASSHNPDREWETQYF.

The chain's CDR3 is CASISSWGLGGYTF. CDR3 nucleotide sequence: TGTGCCAGCATCAGCTCTTGGGGGCTTGGGGGCTACACCTTC. The J gene is TRBJ1-2, the V gene TRBV28, with a possible D match to TRBD1 (6 bases). The V gene lost 7 bases and the J gene lost 8 bases, with 20 bases spanning the gap. Germline V gene sequence: CDR1 MDHEN, CDR2 SYDVKM. This CDR3 has 14 amino acids.

In regard to this clone: Other DNA sequences in this sample translate to the same CDR3. This rearrangement joins TRBV27 to TRBJ2-7; D unresolved. Per the germline V gene, CDR1 is MNHEY and CDR2 is SMNVEV (reference sequence). The CDR3 covers 13 residues. V was cut by 6 bases and J by 4 bases, with 13 bases left in between. The CDR3 here is CASSFRGGYEQYF. The CDR3 DNA sequence: TGTGCCAGCAGCTTTCGAGGTGGTTACGAGCAGTACTTC.

The chain is built from TRBV6-1 and TRBJ2-3; no firm D call. With 3 bases removed from V and 4 bases from J, the gap between germline ends came to 5 bases. Germline values: CDR1 MNHNS, CDR2 SASEGT. The CDR3 is 12 amino acids. The CDR3 reads CASSDMADTQYF. The DNA for the CDR3 is TGTGCCAGCAGTGATATGGCAGATACGCAGTATTTT.

V and J are TRBV27 and TRBJ2-1, with 11 bases fitting TRBD2. CDR1 and CDR2 (germline): MNHEY, SMNVEV (reference sequence). The CDR3 sequence is 18 residues long. V trimming: 6 bases; J trimming: 9 bases; junction bases outside the gene matches: 19. Here the CDR3 reads CASSQTHLSGRARSEQFF. In DNA, the CDR3 is TGTGCCAGCAGCCAAACCCATCTTAGCGGGAGGGCCAGGAGTGAGCAGTTCTTC.

The chain is built from TRBV27 and TRBJ1-3; 8 nucleotides match TRBD1. Trimming took 4 bases from V and 0 from J; bases not matched to a gene: 8. The CDR3 sequence is 17 residues long. CDR1 MNHEY and CDR2 SMNVEV come from the germline V gene (reference sequence). The CDR3 DNA follows: TGTGCCAGCAGTTCTAAAGGACAGGGCTCCTCTGGAAACACCATATATTTT. It is translated as CASSSKGQGSSGNTIYF.

The chain employs TRBV27 and TRBJ2-1, with TRBD1 matching over 10 bases. J was trimmed by 3 bases and V by 6 bases; bases with no gene match: 2. CDR3 length: 14 amino acids. Germline V lookup: CDR1 MNHEY, CDR2 SMNVEV (reference sequence). This CDR3 reads CASRGTGDYNEQFF. In nucleotides, the CDR3 is TGTGCCAGCAGAGGGACAGGGGACTACAATGAGCAGTTCTTC.

V and J are TRBV18 and TRBJ1-6; weak D call: TRBD1 (5 bases). The V gene's germline CDR1 is KGHSH and CDR2 LQKENI. V was cut by 3 bases and J by 7 bases, with 16 bases left in between. This CDR3 has 16 amino acids. The CDR3 sequence: CASSPLPRQPNSPLHF. The CDR3 DNA is TGTGCCAGCTCACCTCTTCCAAGACAGCCAAATTCACCCCTCCACTTT.

The chain uses TRBV19 and TRBJ2-4, with TRBD1 matching 9 bases. Trimming took 7 bases from V and 7 from J; bases not matched to a gene: 11. The CDR3 runs to 15 residues. Germline CDR1 is LNHDA and CDR2 is SQIVND (reference sequence). CDR3 loop: CASNVGGQGLNIQYF. Written as DNA, the CDR3 is TGTGCCAGTAACGTGGGGGGACAGGGTTTGAACATTCAGTACTTC. Supplemented by reference TRBV19 and TRBJ2-4, the full variable domain reads DGGITQSPKYLFRKEGQNVTLSCEQNLNHDAMYWYRQDPGQGLRLIYYSQIVNDFQKGDIAEGYSVSREKKESFPLTVTSAQKNPTAFYLCASNVGGQGLNIQYFGAGTRLSVL.

The rearrangement links TRBV19 to TRBJ2-5; 10 bases are a match to TRBD1. This CDR3 contains 13 residues. J gave up 4 bases and V 9 bases, and 5 bases lay outside the gene matches. From germline, CDR1 is LNHDA and CDR2 SQIVND (reference sequence). CDR3: CASQGQGIETQYF. DNA of the CDR3: TGTGCCAGCCAGGGACAGGGGATAGAGACCCAGTACTTC.

The chain uses TRBV11-2 and TRBJ2-2; 11 bases fit TRBD2. This CDR3 spans 15 amino acids. Trimming at V came to 2 bases and at J to 7 bases, leaving 3 bases not matched to a gene. Germline-derived CDR1 and CDR2 are SGHAT and FQNNGV. The CDR3 DNA is TGTGCCAGCAGCTTACTAGCGGGAGGAAACGGGGAGCTGTTTTTT. Protein product: CASSLLAGGNGELFF.

V gene TRBV7-2 combines with J gene TRBJ2-6; D is possibly TRBD1 or TRBD2 (5 bases each). The CDR3 consists of 18 residues. Germline V gene data show CDR1 as SGHTA and CDR2 as FQGNSA. V was trimmed by 0 bases and J by 0 bases, leaving 12 bases between them. CDR3 nucleotides: TGTGCCAGCAGCTTAGCGTGGAGAGGGGTCTCTGGGGCCAACGTCCTGACTTTC. Its translation is CASSLAWRGVSGANVLTF.

This chain links TRBV7-2 with TRBJ2-7; perhaps D is TRBD1 or TRBD2 (6 bases each). V lost 2 bases, J lost 0 bases, and 17 bases lay in between. From germline, CDR1 is SGHTA and CDR2 FQGNSA. This CDR3 has 17 residues. DNA of the CDR3: TGTGCCAGCAGCTTACGGGGGCCTTCCTCTAGCTCCTACGAGCAGTACTTC. This encodes CASSLRGPSSSSYEQYF.

The chain joins TRBV19 to TRBJ2-5, with 7 bases that match TRBD1. V dropped 5 bases and J dropped 4; count of bases not matched to a gene: 13. This CDR3 region has 16 residues. The germline CDR1 and CDR2 sequences are LNHDA and SQIVND (reference sequence). This chain's CDR3 is CASSLVGGRGTETQYF. In DNA, the CDR3 is TGTGCCAGTAGTCTCGTAGGGGGCCGAGGGACAGAGACCCAGTACTTC.

The chain carries TRBV5-1 and TRBJ2-7, with 11 nucleotides matching TRBD2. CDR1 is SGHRS, CDR2 YFSETQ, per germline. Losses at the gene ends were 5 bases for V and 3 bases for J; bases not matched to a gene: 4. This CDR3 is 14 amino acids long. CDR3 residues: CASRLTSGNYEQYF. The CDR3 DNA follows: TGCGCCAGCAGGTTGACTAGCGGGAACTACGAGCAGTACTTC.

This chain uses TRBV19 with TRBJ2-2; tentative D call: TRBD1 (6 bases). Germline-derived CDR1 and CDR2 are LNHDA and SQIVND (reference sequence). V lost 1 base to trimming and J lost 4 bases, with 13 bases between them. The length of the CDR3 is 16 residues. The chain's CDR3 is CASSIGQGISTGELFF. CDR3 DNA sequence: TGTGCCAGTAGTATAGGTCAGGGGATCAGCACCGGGGAGCTGTTTTTT.

The rearrangement links TRBV9 to TRBJ2-1, with D perhaps TRBD2 (6 bases). Looked up from germline, CDR1 is SGDLS and CDR2 is YYNGEE. V lost 4 bases and J 6 bases, leaving 8 bases between the germline ends. The CDR3 spans 12 residues. The CDR3: CASSLAANEQFF. DNA of the CDR3: TGTGCCAGCAGCTTAGCGGCCAATGAGCAGTTCTTC. The full variable domain, in which reference TRBV9 and TRBJ2-1 provide the parts outside the CDR3, is DSGVTQTPKHLITATGQRVTLRCSPRSGDLSVYWYQQSLDQGLQFLIQYYNGEERAKGNILERFSAQQFPDLHSELNLSSLELGDSALYFCASSLAANEQFFGPGTRLTVL.

This sequence joins TRBV9 and TRBJ1-3; D uncertain. V lost 4 bases, J lost 0 bases, and 11 bases lay in between. This CDR3 comprises 15 residues. Germline assignment: CDR1 SGDLS and CDR2 YYNGEE. CDR3 bases: TGTGCCAGCAGCTCGTCACTGGGCTCTGGAAACACCATATATTTT. It yields the protein CASSSSLGSGNTIYF.

J is TRBJ1-4 and V is TRBV6-6, with a possible D match to TRBD1 (5 bases). The CDR3 totals 15 residues. V gave up 5 bases and J gave up 6 bases, with 16 bases separating them. CDR1 and CDR2 (germline): MNHNY, SVGAGI (reference sequence). The CDR3 region has the DNA TGTGCCAGCAGTCGCCCCGGGCAGGGTGATGAAAAACTGTTTTTT. It translates to CASSRPGQGDEKLFF.

The V call is TRBV7-9, the J call TRBJ1-4; D might be TRBD1 (6 bases). The germline gives CDR1 SEHNR, CDR2 FQNEAQ (reference sequence). V shed 1 base and J shed 13 bases, with 10 bases lying between them. The length of the CDR3 is 12 residues. CDR3 in DNA: TGTGCCAGCAGCTTAGTAGGCAGGGGACTGTTTTTT. Translating gives CASSLVGRGLFF.

V usage is TRBV27 and J usage is TRBJ2-4, with 9 bases lining up with TRBD2. The CDR3 runs to 16 residues. CDR1 is MNHEY, CDR2 SMNVEV, per germline (reference sequence). V lost 6 bases, J lost 3 bases, and 9 bases stayed unmatched. DNA of the CDR3: TGTGCCAGCAGGCGGCAACTAGCGGGTCTCAAAAACATTCAGTACTTC. It is translated as CASRRQLAGLKNIQYF.

The V gene is TRBV7-2, the J gene TRBJ1-2, with D tentatively TRBD1 (5 bases). Trimming stripped 4 bases from V and 4 bases from J, with 19 bases between. Germline V lookup: CDR1 SGHTA, CDR2 FQGNSA. This CDR3 has 16 residues. The DNA for the CDR3 is TGTGCCAGCAGCTCCCCCGGGACGCAACCGATCTATGGCTACACCTTC. Translation gives CASSSPGTQPIYGYTF.

The genes are TRBV5-1 and TRBJ2-1, with 12 bases that match TRBD2. The length of the CDR3 is 16 residues. CDR1 SGHRS and CDR2 YFSETQ come from the germline V gene. Trimming removed 4 bases from V and 5 bases from J; junction bases left unmatched: 7. Here the CDR3 DNA reads TGCGCCAGCAGCAGAGGGACTAGCGGGTATGACAATGAGCAGTTCTTC. Translated: CASSRGTSGYDNEQFF. The complete variable domain, with remaining parts taken from reference TRBV5-1 and TRBJ2-1, reads KAGVTQTPRYLIKTRGQQVTLSCSPISGHRSVSWYQQTPGQGLQFLFEYFSETQRNKGNFPGRFSGRQFSNSRSEMNVSTLELGDSALYLCASSRGTSGYDNEQFFGPGTRLTVL.